The T cell receptor (beta chain) described here comes from a study of beta chain features in type 1 diabetes. This CDR3 is built from 13 residues. The V end was cut by 7 bases, the J end by 2 bases, with 11 bases between. Germline V lookup: CDR1 MNHNY, CDR2 SVGAGI (reference sequence). In its sample, this clone was seen a few times. Its target is not known. Expressed TCRB transcripts got sequenced, as all isolated RNA was reverse transcribed. The table came from immunoSEQ multiplex PCR; TCRdb's copy has only in-frame clones and leaves some out. The data hold under 45,000 clones, with approximately 51% observed a single time. Study-level findings and limits: The study left unresolved whether HLA type influences TCRB rearrangement. Naive, central memory and Treg TCRB repertoires appeared more alike in patients than in healthy donors.

This chain connects TRBV6-6 to TRBJ2-5, with no clear D. Material for sequencing was stem cell memory CD4+ T cells from blood. The clonotype originates from a woman aged 30 to 39 in good health. CDR3 sequence reads: CASTENRQETQYF. For the CDR3, the DNA is TGTGCCAGCACCGAGAACAGACAAGAGACCCAGTACTTC.